This is a list of T cell receptor beta chains from one sample in a study of control samples from healthy donors and cancer patients. The data were produced by immunoSEQ multiplex PCR, yet TCRdb's version contains in-frame clones alone and is incomplete. The sample includes some 100,000 clones, about 89% of them seen just once. The sequenced sample was blood. These receptors came from a woman aged 50 to 65 in good health. The CDR3 runs from the conserved cysteine through the conserved F or W. The order of the fields is CDR3 DNA, CDR3 protein, D gene, clone size, J gene, V gene. D genes are given only for firm matches. Only some rows state a clone size, as once, few, many or a class for expanded clones.

CDR3 DNA: TGTGCCAGCAGCCACCACTCCCCGACAGGGAACTATGGCTACACCTTC; CDR3 protein: CASSHHSPTGNYGYTF; D gene: TRBD1; clone size: .; J gene: TRBJ1-2; V gene: TRBV3-1/TRBV3-2
CDR3 DNA: TGCGCCAGCAGCCATTTGTTAGGACGGGGGAACACTGAAGCTTTCTTT; CDR3 protein: CASSHLLGRGNTEAFF; D gene: .; clone size: .; J gene: TRBJ1-1; V gene: TRBV4-1
CDR3 DNA: TGTGCCTGGAGCATGGGGGGGAAGGCTGAAAAACTGTTTTTT; CDR3 protein: CAWSMGGKAEKLFF; D gene: .; clone size: .; J gene: TRBJ1-4; V gene: TRBV30
CDR3 DNA: TGTGCCAGCAGCCCAGAACGGGGACTAGCGGACACAGATACGCAGTATTTT; CDR3 protein: CASSPERGLADTDTQYF; D gene: TRBD2; clone size: .; J gene: TRBJ2-3; V gene: TRBV5-8
CDR3 DNA: TGTGCCAGCAGTTATGGACCCGGCGGAGGGAACACCATATATTTT; CDR3 protein: CASSYGPGGGNTIYF; D gene: .; clone size: .; J gene: TRBJ1-3; V gene: TRBV6-2/TRBV6-3
CDR3 DNA: TGTGCGGGCCGAGGACAGGGCACAGATACGCAGTATTTT; CDR3 protein: CAGRGQGTDTQYF; D gene: TRBD1; clone size: .; J gene: TRBJ2-3; V gene: TRBV5-4
CDR3 DNA: TGTGCCAGCAGCCAAGGGGCGTTGTCGGAGACCCAGTACTTC; CDR3 protein: CASSQGALSETQYF; D gene: .; clone size: .; J gene: TRBJ2-5; V gene: TRBV4-2
CDR3 DNA: TGTGCCAGCAGCTTTGATAATAGCCCCAATGAGCAGTTCTTC; CDR3 protein: CASSFDNSPNEQFF; D gene: .; clone size: .; J gene: TRBJ2-1; V gene: TRBV11-1
CDR3 DNA: TGCAGTGCTAGTACGCGCGCCGGACGGCCGACGGGTACGCAGTATTTT; CDR3 protein: CSASTRAGRPTGTQYF; D gene: .; clone size: .; J gene: TRBJ2-3; V gene: TRBV20-1
CDR3 DNA: TGTGCCAGCAGCTATACAGGGGCCACTAATGAAAAACTGTTTTTT; CDR3 protein: CASSYTGATNEKLFF; D gene: TRBD1; clone size: .; J gene: TRBJ1-4; V gene: TRBV6-5
CDR3 DNA: TGCGCCAGCAGGAATCAGGCGCCTAATGAAAAACTGTTTTTT; CDR3 protein: CASRNQAPNEKLFF; D gene: .; clone size: .; J gene: TRBJ1-4; V gene: TRBV10-1
CDR3 DNA: TGTGCCAGCAGCTTGGCCGGGCAACCGGGATCACCCCTCCACTTT; CDR3 protein: CASSLAGQPGSPLHF; D gene: .; clone size: .; J gene: TRBJ1-6; V gene: TRBV7-9
CDR3 DNA: TGTGCCAGCAGCTCTTACTCGACAGGCAATTCACCCCTCCACTTT; CDR3 protein: CASSSYSTGNSPLHF; D gene: .; clone size: few; J gene: TRBJ1-6; V gene: TRBV14
CDR3 DNA: TGTGCCAGCAGTTACTCGAGAGGCTACGAGCAGTACTTC; CDR3 protein: CASSYSRGYEQYF; D gene: .; clone size: .; J gene: TRBJ2-7; V gene: TRBV6-6
CDR3 DNA: TGTGCCAGCAGCGTCTCCTGGGACAGACTGAACACTGAAGCTTTCTTT; CDR3 protein: CASSVSWDRLNTEAFF; D gene: TRBD1; clone size: .; J gene: TRBJ1-1; V gene: TRBV27
CDR3 DNA: TGCGCCAGCAGCCCCGTAGAGGGCCGGGGAAGGACTGAAGCTTTCTTT; CDR3 protein: CASSPVEGRGRTEAFF; D gene: .; clone size: .; J gene: TRBJ1-1; V gene: TRBV5-1
CDR3 DNA: TGCAGCGTTGTGGACTCAAGGGACAAAGCCTACAATGAGCAGTTCTTC; CDR3 protein: CSVVDSRDKAYNEQFF; D gene: .; clone size: .; J gene: TRBJ2-1; V gene: TRBV29-1
CDR3 DNA: TGTGCCAGCAGCCATTACCCCTCTGGAAACACCATATATTTT; CDR3 protein: CASSHYPSGNTIYF; D gene: .; clone size: .; J gene: TRBJ1-3; V gene: TRBV13
CDR3 DNA: TGTGCCTGGAGAAAGACAACTAATGAAAAACTGTTTTTT; CDR3 protein: CAWRKTTNEKLFF; D gene: .; clone size: .; J gene: TRBJ1-4; V gene: TRBV30
CDR3 DNA: TGTGCCACCCTGGGCTCCGGGGGGGCGAGGGGGGCCACAGATACGCAGTATTTT; CDR3 protein: CATLGSGGARGATDTQYF; D gene: TRBD2; clone size: .; J gene: TRBJ2-3; V gene: TRBV19
CDR3 DNA: TGTGCCAGTAGTTTCGGGCAGTGGGCCTACAATGAGCAGTTCTTC; CDR3 protein: CASSFGQWAYNEQFF; D gene: .; clone size: .; J gene: TRBJ2-1; V gene: TRBV19
CDR3 DNA: TGTGCCAGCAGCTCCCCCCCCGGGCCCTACAATGAGCAGTTCTTC; CDR3 protein: CASSSPPGPYNEQFF; D gene: .; clone size: .; J gene: TRBJ2-1; V gene: TRBV5-4
CDR3 DNA: TGTGCCAGCTCCGACCCCCCGACAGGGGGCTCGGTAAACACTGAAGCTTTCTTT; CDR3 protein: CASSDPPTGGSVNTEAFF; D gene: TRBD1; clone size: .; J gene: TRBJ1-1; V gene: TRBV2
CDR3 DNA: TGTGCCAGCAGTGATGGACAGGTTGGATACAGGAGCTTCTTT; CDR3 protein: CASSDGQVGYRSFF; D gene: TRBD1; clone size: few; J gene: TRBJ1-1; V gene: TRBV6-1
CDR3 DNA: TGTGCCAGCAGCTCCGTGGGGGCCGGGAATCAGCCCCAGCATTTT; CDR3 protein: CASSSVGAGNQPQHF; D gene: .; clone size: .; J gene: TRBJ1-5; V gene: TRBV7-2
CDR3 DNA: TGTGCCAGCAGCCCCCGTAGGGAGATTGACACAGATACGCAGTATTTT; CDR3 protein: CASSPRREIDTDTQYF; D gene: .; clone size: .; J gene: TRBJ2-3; V gene: TRBV7-3
CDR3 DNA: TGTGCCTGGAGTCCGGTCTATGGCTACACCTTC; CDR3 protein: CAWSPVYGYTF; D gene: .; clone size: .; J gene: TRBJ1-2; V gene: TRBV30
CDR3 DNA: TGTGCCAGCAGGTTCCTTAGCGGGAGGAACACCGGGGAGCTGTTTTTT; CDR3 protein: CASRFLSGRNTGELFF; D gene: TRBD2; clone size: .; J gene: TRBJ2-2; V gene: TRBV7-6
CDR3 DNA: TGTGCCAGCAGCTCCGGACTAGCGGGGGCCCTCTACGAGCAGTACTTC; CDR3 protein: CASSSGLAGALYEQYF; D gene: TRBD2; clone size: .; J gene: TRBJ2-7; V gene: TRBV11-2
CDR3 DNA: TGTGCCAGCAGTTTAAGGAATCTAGCGGGATCAGACAATGAGCAGTTCTTC; CDR3 protein: CASSLRNLAGSDNEQFF; D gene: TRBD2; clone size: .; J gene: TRBJ2-1; V gene: TRBV27
CDR3 DNA: TGTGCCAGCAGTGAAGCGCTCGGGACAGGGAGGGACTATGGCTACACCTTC; CDR3 protein: CASSEALGTGRDYGYTF; D gene: TRBD1; clone size: .; J gene: TRBJ1-2; V gene: TRBV27
CDR3 DNA: TGTGCCAGCAGCCAATGGGACCGCAAACAATACTTC; CDR3 protein: CASSQWDRKQYF; D gene: .; clone size: once; J gene: TRBJ2-5; V gene: TRBV5-4
CDR3 DNA: TGTGCCAGCTCAGGGACAGGTGTCTACAATGAGCAGTTCTTC; CDR3 protein: CASSGTGVYNEQFF; D gene: TRBD1; clone size: once; J gene: TRBJ2-1; V gene: TRBV6-6
CDR3 DNA: TGTGCCAGCAGCCCCCCGGGGGTAGGGGAAAAACTGTTTTTT; CDR3 protein: CASSPPGVGEKLFF; D gene: .; clone size: .; J gene: TRBJ1-4; V gene: TRBV7-9
CDR3 DNA: TGTGCCAGCAGCGTTAGGGCCGGGACAGGCGGCGGTTCACCCCTCCACTTT; CDR3 protein: CASSVRAGTGGGSPLHF; D gene: TRBD1; clone size: .; J gene: TRBJ1-6; V gene: TRBV9
CDR3 DNA: TGTGCCAGCGCGATGAACACTGAAGCTTTCTTT; CDR3 protein: CASAMNTEAFF; D gene: .; clone size: .; J gene: TRBJ1-1; V gene: TRBV2
CDR3 DNA: TGTGCCAGCAGTTATGAGCACGACTACGAGCAGTACTTC; CDR3 protein: CASSYEHDYEQYF; D gene: .; clone size: .; J gene: TRBJ2-7; V gene: TRBV27
CDR3 DNA: TGCGCCAGCAGCCACCGGACGGAGCCGGCCACCGGGGAGCTGTTTTTT; CDR3 protein: CASSHRTEPATGELFF; D gene: .; clone size: .; J gene: TRBJ2-2; V gene: TRBV5-1
CDR3 DNA: TGTGCCAGCAGCCAAGACGTACCGGGGTATGAAAAACTGTTTTTT; CDR3 protein: CASSQDVPGYEKLFF; D gene: .; clone size: .; J gene: TRBJ1-4; V gene: TRBV14
CDR3 DNA: TGTGCCTGGGGGTCGACAGGGTGGTCCTTCCCCTACAATGAGCAGTTCTTC; CDR3 protein: CAWGSTGWSFPYNEQFF; D gene: TRBD1; clone size: once; J gene: TRBJ2-1; V gene: TRBV30
CDR3 DNA: TGTGCCAGCAGCCACAGACTTGCTGGGAACTCCAACTCTGGGGCCAACGTCCTGACTTTC; CDR3 protein: CASSHRLAGNSNSGANVLTF; D gene: .; clone size: .; J gene: TRBJ2-6; V gene: TRBV3-1/TRBV3-2
CDR3 DNA: TGTGCCAGCACCCACCAGACGAGCCTTAACACTGAAGCTTTCTTT; CDR3 protein: CASTHQTSLNTEAFF; D gene: .; clone size: .; J gene: TRBJ1-1; V gene: TRBV7-9
CDR3 DNA: TGCGCCAGCAGCTTGGGGGGACTAGCGGGGAAAGAGACCCAGTACTTC; CDR3 protein: CASSLGGLAGKETQYF; D gene: TRBD2; clone size: .; J gene: TRBJ2-5; V gene: TRBV5-1
CDR3 DNA: TGTGCCTGGAGTCAAAACACCCCGGCTCCAATAAGGAAACTGTTTTTT; CDR3 protein: CAWSQNTPAPIRKLFF; D gene: .; clone size: .; J gene: TRBJ1-4; V gene: TRBV30
CDR3 DNA: TGCGCCAGCAGTGACCCGGGACAGGGCTGCACCTTC; CDR3 protein: CASSDPGQGCTF; D gene: TRBD1; clone size: .; J gene: TRBJ1-2; V gene: TRBV10-2
CDR3 DNA: TGTGCCAGCAGCCCGGGACTAGCGGAATATACGCAGTATTTT; CDR3 protein: CASSPGLAEYTQYF; D gene: TRBD2; clone size: .; J gene: TRBJ2-3; V gene: TRBV13
CDR3 DNA: TGTGCCAGCAGCCTCGGACAGCCCCATCGTTCAAGGGACCAGTACTTC; CDR3 protein: CASSLGQPHRSRDQYF; D gene: .; clone size: .; J gene: TRBJ2-5; V gene: TRBV6-6
CDR3 DNA: TGTGCCAGCAGCTTGGGACAGTTCTCGAACTCCTATAATTCACCCCTCCACTTT; CDR3 protein: CASSLGQFSNSYNSPLHF; D gene: .; clone size: .; J gene: TRBJ1-6; V gene: TRBV5-4
CDR3 DNA: TGTGCCAGCACCCTTGGGGAGACTGGAAACACCATATATTTT; CDR3 protein: CASTLGETGNTIYF; D gene: .; clone size: few; J gene: TRBJ1-3; V gene: TRBV5-4
CDR3 DNA: TGCAGTGCTAGTGGCAGGCCTCGTGTGAACACTGAAGCTTTCTTT; CDR3 protein: CSASGRPRVNTEAFF; D gene: .; clone size: once; J gene: TRBJ1-1; V gene: TRBV20-1
CDR3 DNA: TGTGCCAGCAGTGACTACGCCTACAATGAGCAGTTCTTC; CDR3 protein: CASSDYAYNEQFF; D gene: .; clone size: .; J gene: TRBJ2-1; V gene: TRBV6-4